This TCR beta chain was sequenced for a study of CD8+CD57+ T cells in acquired aplastic anemia. Study-level background: Sorting CD4+ and CD8+ cells gave DNA averaging about 3.2 ug. Where healthy donors were concerned, CD4+ cells averaged approximately 11 million reads.

The length of the CDR3 is 14 residues. Germline CDR1 SGHAT, CDR2 FQDESV (reference sequence). TCR beta VDJ and CDR3 profiles were obtained from a genomic DNA template. TCRdb used MiXCR to reprocess the reads, holding one entry per CDR3 protein. This sample has 400,000 to 500,000 distinct CDR3 sequences; approximately 70% occur once, and the top ten carry 4%. General observations from the study: Levels of CD8+ Simpson's diversity were not significantly distinct in patients versus controls. Patients and controls shared around 30 CD8+ CDR3 sequences.

A word on this clonotype: Antigen unknown. One end of the junction varies from germline; a read error may be responsible.

This receptor was obtained from a human donor in good health, serving as a control. The chain carries TRBV11-1 and TRBJ2-7; TRBD1 matches 9 bases. The sample comprised sorted CD4+, CD8+, or CD8+CD57+ T cells (not recorded which) from PBMCs. The CDR3 region is CASSEGTGLYEEYF. CDR3 DNA sequence: TGTGCCAGCAGCGAAGGGACAGGGTTATACGAGGAGTACTTC.